This TCR beta chain was captured by sequencing in a study of blood T cell repertoires in COVID-19. The wider study: The United States, Italy and Spain supplied acute and convalescent COVID-19 samples. T cells, B-cell-depleted T cells, or PBMCs provided the cDNA or gDNA that served as material.

As originally analysed: Counts of nucleated cells, estimated from reference gene primer amplification, were obtained. The repertoire was sequenced with immunoSEQ multiplex PCR; TCRdb's copy has only in-frame clones and lacks some. The DNA gave D and trimming, while V, J and clone size come from that table. Among roughly 190,000 clones, 87% were seen once, and the ten largest hold roughly 3.9%. The CDR3 totals 16 residues. CDR1 is KGHSH, CDR2 LQKENI, per germline. Trimming left V 0 bases short and J 2 bases short, with 13 bases between. This clone has a single count. The gene calls are TRBV18 and TRBJ2-5; D uncertain. The sequence was obtained from a young man with active or convalescent COVID-19. The specimen sequenced was peripheral blood. The chain's CDR3 is CASSPPRTNLQETQYF. The CDR3 nucleotides read TGTGCCAGCTCACCACCTAGAACCAACCTGCAAGAGACCCAGTACTTC.